A selection of T cell receptor beta chains follows, all from one sample in a study of T cells in Graves' hyperthyroidism and ophthalmopathy. TCRdb recomputed calls from the multiplex PCR reads with MiXCR, one row per CDR3 protein. This sample has roughly 400,000 distinct CDR3 sequences, with about 14% found just once. Sequenced input: blood. Source of these receptors: a middle-aged man with Graves' ophthalmopathy. Each CDR3 is given with its conserved first and last residue. Each record gives: V gene, clone size, J gene, D gene, CDR3 DNA, CDR3 protein. The D gene is left open where the match is weak. Where a row states a size, it is once, few, many or the class of an expanded clone; other rows omit it.

V gene: TRBV3-1; clone size: many; J gene: TRBJ2-3; D gene: -; CDR3 DNA: TGTGCCAGCAGCCAAATGACTACCGGCACAGATACGCAGTATTTT; CDR3 protein: CASSQMTTGTDTQYF
V gene: TRBV7-3; clone size: many; J gene: TRBJ2-3; D gene: TRBD2; CDR3 DNA: TGTGCCAGCAGCTTCCATCCTGGCGGGAGTTCCCCCCCCACAGATACGCAGTATTTT; CDR3 protein: CASSFHPGGSSPPTDTQYF
V gene: TRBV15; clone size: few; J gene: TRBJ2-7; D gene: -; CDR3 DNA: TGTGCCCCACGCGGCCTTGGCTACGAGCAGTACTTC; CDR3 protein: CAPRGLGYEQYF
V gene: TRBV6-1; clone size: -; J gene: TRBJ1-3; D gene: -; CDR3 DNA: TGTGCCAGCAAAGCGGATTACCCTGGAAACACCATATATTTT; CDR3 protein: CASKADYPGNTIYF
V gene: TRBV18; clone size: many; J gene: TRBJ2-7; D gene: -; CDR3 DNA: TGTGCCAGCTCACCACAGCGCATCTACGAGCAGTACTTC; CDR3 protein: CASSPQRIYEQYF
V gene: TRBV19; clone size: few; J gene: TRBJ1-5; D gene: -; CDR3 DNA: TGTGCCAGTAGTGAGATGGATCAGCCCCAGCATTTT; CDR3 protein: CASSEMDQPQHF
V gene: TRBV2; clone size: few; J gene: TRBJ2-7; D gene: -; CDR3 DNA: TGTGCCAGCAGTACCAGACAGGACAGAACCTACGAGCAGTACTTC; CDR3 protein: CASSTRQDRTYEQYF
V gene: TRBV29-1; clone size: few; J gene: TRBJ2-7; D gene: -; CDR3 DNA: TGCAGCGTCGGTAGTTACGAGCAGTACTTC; CDR3 protein: CSVGSYEQYF
V gene: TRBV7-9; clone size: many; J gene: TRBJ1-1; D gene: -; CDR3 DNA: TGTGCCAGCAGCTTTTCGCAGAGCAAAGCTTTCTTT; CDR3 protein: CASSFSQSKAFF
V gene: TRBV20-1; clone size: -; J gene: TRBJ2-1; D gene: TRBD2; CDR3 DNA: TGCAGTGCTAGGGTTAGCGGGAGGAACTCCTACAATGAGCAGTTCTTC; CDR3 protein: CSARVSGRNSYNEQFF
V gene: TRBV20-1; clone size: few; J gene: TRBJ2-5; D gene: TRBD1; CDR3 DNA: TGCAGTGCAAAACAACAGGGGCGGCAGGATGGGGAGTACTTC; CDR3 protein: CSAKQQGRQDGEYF
V gene: TRBV18; clone size: many; J gene: TRBJ2-1; D gene: -; CDR3 DNA: TGTGCCAGCTCACCACCATCGGGAGTTGAGCAGTTCTTC; CDR3 protein: CASSPPSGVEQFF
V gene: TRBV24-1; clone size: -; J gene: TRBJ2-1; D gene: TRBD1; CDR3 DNA: TGTGCCACCAGTGATGCTTTGGGACAGAGCTCCTACAATGAGCAGTTCTTC; CDR3 protein: CATSDALGQSSYNEQFF
V gene: TRBV5-1; clone size: many; J gene: TRBJ2-1; D gene: TRBD2; CDR3 DNA: TGCGCCAGCAGCTTTGGCGGGAGGATCAACAATGAGCAGTTCTTC; CDR3 protein: CASSFGGRINNEQFF
V gene: TRBV12-3/TRBV12-4; clone size: many; J gene: TRBJ1-2; D gene: -; CDR3 DNA: TGTGCCAGCAGTCCGGCGAGACAGCCGATGGATGGCTACACCTTC; CDR3 protein: CASSPARQPMDGYTF
V gene: TRBV15; clone size: few; J gene: TRBJ2-5; D gene: TRBD1; CDR3 DNA: TGTGCCACCAGCAGAGGGAGGACAGGGGGCGGAGAGACCCAGTACTTC; CDR3 protein: CATSRGRTGGGETQYF
V gene: TRBV4-2; clone size: many; J gene: TRBJ1-5; D gene: -; CDR3 DNA: TGTGCCAGCAGCCTGAGTGTGAATAGCAATCAGCCCCAGCATTTT; CDR3 protein: CASSLSVNSNQPQHF
V gene: TRBV7-9; clone size: few; J gene: TRBJ2-7; D gene: TRBD2; CDR3 DNA: TGTGCCAGCAGCTTATACCAAACGGGACTAGGCGCCTACGAGCAGTACTTC; CDR3 protein: CASSLYQTGLGAYEQYF
V gene: TRBV28; clone size: many; J gene: TRBJ1-6; D gene: TRBD1; CDR3 DNA: TGTGCCAGCAGTCTAACCTCCGGGACAGGGTGGAATTCACCCCTCCACTTT; CDR3 protein: CASSLTSGTGWNSPLHF
V gene: TRBV20-1; clone size: few; J gene: TRBJ1-6; D gene: -; CDR3 DNA: TGCAGTGCTAGAGATACCTATGAGGGGTCTGACTCACCCCTCCACTTT; CDR3 protein: CSARDTYEGSDSPLHF
V gene: TRBV12-3/TRBV12-4; clone size: few; J gene: TRBJ1-2; D gene: -; CDR3 DNA: TGTGCCAGCAGCACCGGACGGGCGTATGGCTACACCTTC; CDR3 protein: CASSTGRAYGYTF
V gene: TRBV7-9; clone size: few; J gene: TRBJ1-1; D gene: TRBD1; CDR3 DNA: TGTGCCAGCAGCTCAAACAGGGGTGATTTCACTGAAGCTTTCTTT; CDR3 protein: CASSSNRGDFTEAFF
V gene: TRBV20-1; clone size: many; J gene: TRBJ1-2; D gene: -; CDR3 DNA: TGCAGTGCTGAGAGAGGAAGGACCTATGGCTACACCTTC; CDR3 protein: CSAERGRTYGYTF
V gene: TRBV28; clone size: -; J gene: TRBJ2-3; D gene: TRBD2; CDR3 DNA: TGTGCCAGCTTCCCTCTCACGGCTAGCGGGAGTCCCCCAGATACGCAGTATTTT; CDR3 protein: CASFPLTASGSPPDTQYF
V gene: TRBV28; clone size: few; J gene: TRBJ2-5; D gene: -; CDR3 DNA: TGTGCCAGCAGTTTCACTCTGGGGGAGACCCAGTACTTC; CDR3 protein: CASSFTLGETQYF
V gene: TRBV11-2; clone size: many; J gene: TRBJ2-1; D gene: -; CDR3 DNA: TGTGCCAGCAGCCCACTCCTGGGGAACGACAATGAGCAGTTCTTC; CDR3 protein: CASSPLLGNDNEQFF
V gene: TRBV19; clone size: -; J gene: TRBJ2-7; D gene: -; CDR3 DNA: TGTGCCAGTAAGGGGGTTTTCTCCTACGAGCAGTACTTC; CDR3 protein: CASKGVFSYEQYF
V gene: TRBV9; clone size: few; J gene: TRBJ2-2; D gene: TRBD2; CDR3 DNA: TGTGCCAGCAGCGTAGATGCTAGCGGAAACACCGGGGAGCTGTTTTTT; CDR3 protein: CASSVDASGNTGELFF
V gene: TRBV27; clone size: few; J gene: TRBJ2-7; D gene: TRBD2; CDR3 DNA: TGTGCCACCAAGACTAGCGGGACCCTCGAGCAGTACTTC; CDR3 protein: CATKTSGTLEQYF
V gene: TRBV28; clone size: many; J gene: TRBJ1-2; D gene: -; CDR3 DNA: TGTGCCAGCAGTCGACTCATAATTAATGGCTACACCTTC; CDR3 protein: CASSRLIINGYTF
V gene: TRBV13; clone size: many; J gene: TRBJ2-1; D gene: TRBD2; CDR3 DNA: TGTGCCAGCAGCCACCGGCCGGGAGGGCCAAGCAATGAGCAGTTCTTC; CDR3 protein: CASSHRPGGPSNEQFF
V gene: TRBV6-1; clone size: many; J gene: TRBJ1-5; D gene: TRBD1; CDR3 DNA: TGTGCCAGCAGTGTAACGGCAGGGGGACAGCAGCCCCAGCATTTT; CDR3 protein: CASSVTAGGQQPQHF
V gene: TRBV6-5; clone size: -; J gene: TRBJ1-4; D gene: TRBD1; CDR3 DNA: TGTGCCGGCAGTTCGGGACAGGAGGCTGAAAAACTGTTTTTT; CDR3 protein: CAGSSGQEAEKLFF
V gene: TRBV29-1; clone size: many; J gene: TRBJ2-7; D gene: TRBD1; CDR3 DNA: TGCAGCGTTGAGGGGACAGGGGGCTACGAGCAGTACTTC; CDR3 protein: CSVEGTGGYEQYF
V gene: TRBV20-1; clone size: few; J gene: TRBJ2-7; D gene: TRBD2; CDR3 DNA: TGCAGTGCTGAACCCGGACTAGCGGGCAGCTACGAGCAGTACTTC; CDR3 protein: CSAEPGLAGSYEQYF
V gene: TRBV5-6; clone size: many; J gene: TRBJ2-7; D gene: -; CDR3 DNA: TGTGCCAGCAGCTTGTTCGAGCAGTACTTC; CDR3 protein: CASSLFEQYF
V gene: TRBV3-1; clone size: many; J gene: TRBJ2-7; D gene: TRBD2; CDR3 DNA: TGTGCCAGCAGCCAAGCCGGCGGGAGGTACTCCTACGAGCAGTACTTC; CDR3 protein: CASSQAGGRYSYEQYF
V gene: TRBV12-5; clone size: many; J gene: TRBJ1-1; D gene: -; CDR3 DNA: TGTGCTAGTGGTTTGGGGGACTCAGTATTGAACACTGAAGCTTTCTTT; CDR3 protein: CASGLGDSVLNTEAFF
V gene: TRBV3-1; clone size: many; J gene: TRBJ2-7; D gene: -; CDR3 DNA: TGTGCCAGCAGCTCCCGGGCCCAACTTTACGAGCAGTACTTC; CDR3 protein: CASSSRAQLYEQYF
V gene: TRBV19; clone size: many; J gene: TRBJ2-3; D gene: -; CDR3 DNA: TGTGCCAGTAGTACCGCCGGGACACAGAATACGCAGTATTTT; CDR3 protein: CASSTAGTQNTQYF
V gene: TRBV5-1; clone size: many; J gene: TRBJ2-2; D gene: TRBD2; CDR3 DNA: TGCGCCAGCAGCTTGGTGGGCGTGTCTAGCGGAAACACCGGGGAGCTGTTTTTT; CDR3 protein: CASSLVGVSSGNTGELFF
V gene: TRBV12-3/TRBV12-4; clone size: many; J gene: TRBJ2-7; D gene: TRBD2; CDR3 DNA: TGTGCCAGCAGCCCAGGACTAGCTCGGGACGAGCAGTACTTC; CDR3 protein: CASSPGLARDEQYF
V gene: TRBV6-9; clone size: -; J gene: TRBJ2-7; D gene: TRBD1; CDR3 DNA: TGTGCCAGCAGTTATACCCGTAGACAGGGGCCCTCCTACGAGCAGTACTTC; CDR3 protein: CASSYTRRQGPSYEQYF
V gene: TRBV30; clone size: many; J gene: TRBJ2-6; D gene: -; CDR3 DNA: TGTGCCTGGAGTGTAGTTCGGCAGGCTGGGGCCAACGTCCTGACTTTC; CDR3 protein: CAWSVVRQAGANVLTF
V gene: TRBV3-1; clone size: many; J gene: TRBJ2-3; D gene: -; CDR3 DNA: TGTGCCAGCAGCCAAGACATTCAAGTTTCGGATACGCAGTATTTT; CDR3 protein: CASSQDIQVSDTQYF
V gene: TRBV3-1; clone size: -; J gene: TRBJ2-1; D gene: TRBD2; CDR3 DNA: TGTGCCAGCAGCACGGGACTAGCGGAGCAGTTCTTC; CDR3 protein: CASSTGLAEQFF
V gene: TRBV6-6; clone size: many; J gene: TRBJ2-5; D gene: TRBD2; CDR3 DNA: TGTGCCAGCAGTTACGCTAGCGGGGGGCAAGAGACCCAGTACTTC; CDR3 protein: CASSYASGGQETQYF
V gene: TRBV12-3/TRBV12-4; clone size: many; J gene: TRBJ2-7; D gene: -; CDR3 DNA: TGTGCCAGCAGTTTATACGGGTCCGACGAGCAGTACTTC; CDR3 protein: CASSLYGSDEQYF
V gene: TRBV6-1; clone size: -; J gene: TRBJ1-6; D gene: -; CDR3 DNA: TGTGCCAGCAGCAGGACAGCGTATAATTCACCCCTCCACTTT; CDR3 protein: CASSRTAYNSPLHF
V gene: TRBV9; clone size: -; J gene: TRBJ2-7; D gene: -; CDR3 DNA: TGTGCCAGCAGCGTAAATTATTGGTCCGAGCAGTACTTC; CDR3 protein: CASSVNYWSEQYF
V gene: TRBV7-8; clone size: few; J gene: TRBJ1-1; D gene: -; CDR3 DNA: TGTGCCAGCAGCTCTGGACAGACGAACACTGAAGCTTTCTTT; CDR3 protein: CASSSGQTNTEAFF
V gene: TRBV6-8; clone size: few; J gene: TRBJ2-2; D gene: -; CDR3 DNA: TGTGCCAGCAGTTTCACTTGGACCGGGGAGCTGTTTTTT; CDR3 protein: CASSFTWTGELFF